These 32 T cell receptor beta chains were all obtained from the same sample, sequenced in a study of OX40 agonist ivuxolimab in advanced cancers. The table came from immunoSEQ multiplex PCR; TCRdb's copy has only in-frame clones and leaves some out. The repertoire holds fewer than 85,000 clones, around nine tenths seen once, with around 0.44% in the top ten. Sequencing was performed on CD4+ or CD8+ T cells sorted from blood, taken in a trial of the OX40 agonist ivuxolimab. These receptors all come from an adult with an advanced solid tumor such as melanoma, head and neck, liver or kidney cancer.

The V and J genes are TRBV7-3 and TRBJ2-1; D tentatively reads TRBD1 or TRBD2 (5 bases each). Germline V lookup: CDR1 SGHTA, CDR2 FQGTGA. This CDR3 is built from 15 residues. V was pared by 5 bases and J by 8 bases, with 19 bases between. This CDR3 reads CASSEPGPKEDEQFF. The CDR3 DNA is TGTGCCAGCAGCGAGCCGGGGCCCAAGGAGGATGAGCAGTTCTTC.

The chain is built from TRBV5-1 and TRBJ2-5; perhaps TRBD2 as D (6 bases). The CDR3 has 15 amino acids. CDR1 SGHRS and CDR2 YFSETQ come from the germline V gene. Trimming removed 4 bases from V and 2 bases from J, with 15 bases in between. DNA of the CDR3: TGCGCCAGCAGCGTCTCGGGGCGGGGACAAGAGACCCAGTACTTC. Translation: CASSVSGRGQETQYF.

The V and J genes are TRBV7-9 and TRBJ2-1; D gene uncertain. CDR3 length: 13 residues. Deletions cut 2 bases from V and 8 bases from J, with 10 bases between. Per the germline V gene, CDR1 is SEHNR and CDR2 is FQNEAQ (reference sequence). The CDR3 reads CASSLFPVYEQFF. As DNA, the CDR3 is TGTGCCAGCAGCTTATTTCCCGTCTATGAGCAGTTCTTC.

This clone was counted between two and nine times. V is TRBV6-5 and J is TRBJ1-5, with a weak D call TRBD1 (5 bases). The CDR3 runs to 14 residues. Per the germline V gene, CDR1 is MNHEY and CDR2 is SVGAGI. Trimming took off 0 bases at V and 2 bases at J, with 5 bases between the two ends. CDR3 in amino acids: CASSYSGGNQPQHF. The DNA of the CDR3 is TGTGCCAGCAGTTACTCAGGGGGCAATCAGCCCCAGCATTTT.

The CDR3 sequence: CAWSARMINTIYF. Written as DNA, the CDR3 is TGTGCCTGGAGTGCGCGGATGATAAACACCATATATTTT. The chain has TRBV30 and TRBJ1-3; D unresolved. V lost 1 base, J lost 6 bases, and 10 bases lay in between. CDR3 length: 13 amino acids. Per the germline V gene, CDR1 is GTSNPN and CDR2 is SVGIG (reference sequence).

The sample holds one count of this clone. The rearrangement links TRBV7-2 to TRBJ1-1; a weak D match, TRBD1 (5 bases). Germline CDR1 reads SGHTA; CDR2 reads FQGNSA. Between the trimmed V and J ends, which lost 5 bases and 4 bases, there was a span of 17 bases. This CDR3 comprises 15 residues. In DNA form, the CDR3 reads TGTGCCAGCAGCCCCGGGGTGGGGGTAGGCACTGAAGCTTTCTTT. Encoded protein: CASSPGVGVGTEAFF.

The rearrangement links TRBV29-1 to TRBJ2-1; 9 positions agree with TRBD2. The ends lost 5 bases at V and 4 bases at J; junction bases unmatched: 6. Germline CDR1 is SQVTM and CDR2 is ANQGSEA. There are 14 residues in the CDR3. Written as DNA, the CDR3 is TGCAGCGTTCGGGCTAGCGGGGAGTACAATGAGCAGTTCTTC. Translated, it gives CSVRASGEYNEQFF.

This clone showed up just a few times. This sequence joins TRBV6-5 and TRBJ1-2; 8 positions agree with TRBD1. V was clipped by 4 bases and J by 7 bases; unmatched bases: 5. This CDR3 contains 13 residues. Germline V gene sequence: CDR1 MNHEY, CDR2 SVGAGI. CDR3: CASSWNRGSGYTF. Written as DNA, the CDR3 is TGTGCCAGCAGTTGGAACAGGGGGTCTGGCTACACCTTC.

The rearrangement uses TRBV7-8 and TRBJ2-3; 7 positions match TRBD2. CDR1 SGHVS and CDR2 FQNEAQ come from the germline V gene. The ends lost 3 bases at V and 0 bases at J; junction bases unmatched: 9. The CDR3 runs 17 residues. The CDR3 bases are TGTGCCAGCAGCTTTCTGGCTAGCGGAGAAAGCACAGATACGCAGTATTTT. Translated: CASSFLASGESTDTQYF.

The V and J genes are TRBV5-5 and TRBJ2-7; 13 nucleotides align to TRBD2. This CDR3 spans 15 amino acids. With 4 bases clipped from V and 1 base from J, the junction kept 2 bases outside the gene matches. Germline V gene data show CDR1 as SGHKS and CDR2 as YYEKEE (reference sequence). The CDR3 coding sequence is TGTGCCAGCAGCACGACTAGCGGGGGGTCCTACGAGCAGTACTTC. Residues: CASSTTSGGSYEQYF. The whole variable domain, remainder taken from reference TRBV5-5 and TRBJ2-7, is DAGVTQSPTHLIKTRGQQVTLRCSPISGHKSVSWYQQVLGQGPQFIFQYYEKEERGRGNFPDRFSARQFPNYSSELNVNALLLGDSALYLCASSTTSGGSYEQYFGPGTRLTVT.

The chain couples TRBV6-6 to TRBJ2-7; the match to TRBD2 covers 7 bases. V trimming: 6 bases; J trimming: 2 bases; junction bases outside the gene matches: 7. The CDR3 is made up of 14 amino acids. The germline CDR1 and CDR2 sequences are MNHNY and SVGAGI (reference sequence). This chain's CDR3 is CASSAGGKPYEQYF. The DNA for the CDR3 is TGTGCCAGCAGCGCCGGGGGGAAACCCTACGAGCAGTACTTC.

The chain is built from TRBV29-1 and TRBJ1-1; D unclear. The V end was cut by 3 bases, the J end by 4 bases, with 15 bases between. CDR1 SQVTM and CDR2 ANQGSEA come from the germline V gene. The CDR3 runs to 14 residues. The CDR3 bases are TGCAGCGTTGATCCCGGAGGAGGTGGCACTGAAGCTTTCTTT. As protein: CSVDPGGGGTEAFF.

This chain connects TRBV4-2 to TRBJ2-7, with 9 bases matching TRBD1. V trimming: 3 bases; J trimming: 0 bases; junction bases outside the gene matches: 12. The V gene's germline CDR1 is LGHNA and CDR2 YNFKEQ. The CDR3 spans 18 residues. CDR3 sequence (DNA): TGTGCCAGCAGCCAGGAGGGACAGGGCCTCCTGAGCTCCTACGAGCAGTACTTC. Translated: CASSQEGQGLLSSYEQYF.

This sequence joins TRBV2 and TRBJ2-1, with 10 bases aligning to TRBD2. The CDR3 totals 14 residues. Trimming cost V 10 bases and J 9 bases; bases outside gene matches: 12. Germline loops: CDR1 SNHLY, CDR2 FYNNEI. CDR3 nucleotide sequence: TGTGCCACCTTACCGGGACTAGCGTCGGGTGAGCAGTTCTTC. Translated, it gives CATLPGLASGEQFF.

The V gene is TRBV7-2, the J gene TRBJ2-1; 12 nucleotides line up with TRBD2. The length of the CDR3 is 16 residues. V trimming: 5 bases; J trimming: 5 bases; junction bases outside the gene matches: 7. The germline gives CDR1 SGHTA, CDR2 FQGNSA. The chain's CDR3 is CASSPTSGSVNNEQFF. The CDR3 DNA sequence: TGTGCCAGCAGCCCGACTAGCGGGAGTGTCAACAATGAGCAGTTCTTC. Full variable domain (rest looked up from reference TRBV7-2 and TRBJ2-1): GAGVSQSPSNKVTEKGKDVELRCDPISGHTALYWYRQSLGQGLEFLIYFQGNSAPDKSGLPSDRFSAERTGGSVSTLTIQRTQQEDSAVYLCASSPTSGSVNNEQFFGPGTRLTVL.

The chain employs TRBV21-1 and TRBJ1-3; TRBD1 is the table's D call, not checked against the DNA. TRBV21-1 is shown as a pseudogene. The CDR3 has 17 residues. The DNA for the CDR3 is TGTGCCAGCAGCAGAAGGGACAGAACTTTTCCCCAGAACACCATATATTTT. Its protein product is CASSRRDRTFPQNTIYF.

The rearrangement links TRBV7-6 to TRBJ2-2; TRBD2 aligns across 10 bases. V lost 3 bases and J lost 4; bases outside the gene matches: 5. The germline gives CDR1 SGHVS, CDR2 FNYEAQ. The length of the CDR3 is 16 residues. CDR3 bases: TGTGCCAGCAGCTTGATGCAGCGGGGGGGCACCGGGGAGCTGTTTTTT. This encodes CASSLMQRGGTGELFF.

This clone appeared a few times. The V and J genes are TRBV11-2 and TRBJ2-7; a weak D match, TRBD1 (6 bases). The CDR3 is 14 amino acids. CDR1 and CDR2 (germline): SGHAT, FQNNGV. V lost 1 base and J 7 bases, leaving 14 bases between the germline ends. Here the CDR3 reads CASSLGDRPGEQYF. The CDR3 nucleotides are TGTGCCAGCAGCTTAGGCGACAGGCCTGGGGAGCAGTACTTC.

Of note for this clone: An end of the junction differs from the germline gene, which may be a read error. V is TRBV28 and J is TRBJ1-1; D ambiguous. The CDR3 runs to 9 residues. CDR1 is MDHEN and CDR2 is SYDVKM in the germline V gene. The CDR3 DNA reads as TGTGCCAGCAGTTTCCCTCCCCACTTT. Translating gives CASSFPPHF.

The rearrangement links TRBV5-1 to TRBJ2-5, with D tentatively TRBD1 or TRBD2 (6 bases each). The J call may be wrong; the DNA end is better matched by TRBJ2-7. The CDR3 has 15 residues. Germline V gene data show CDR1 as SGHRS and CDR2 as YFSETQ. CDR3 sequence (DNA): TGCGCCAGCAGCTCGGGGGACACAGGTGGTGGCGAGCAGTACTTC. Amino acids: CASSSGDTGGGEQYF.

The chain recombines TRBV6-6 with TRBJ1-2; TRBD1 aligns across 7 bases. The CDR3 covers 13 residues. V lost 11 bases to trimming and J lost 3 bases; unmatched junction nucleotides: 9. Per germline, CDR1 MNHNY and CDR2 SVGAGI (reference sequence). CDR3 region: CAAETGRDYGYTF. The CDR3 DNA reads as TGTGCCGCCGAGACAGGGAGGGACTATGGCTACACCTTC.

About this clone itself: A read error may produce the germline difference seen at one junction end. The chain recombines TRBV4-2 with TRBJ2-1; 9 bases are a match to TRBD2. The CDR3 sequence is 15 residues long. Germline CDR1 LGHNA, CDR2 YNFKEQ. CDR3 sequence: CASSQAGLAYDEQFF. CDR3 nucleotide sequence: TGTGCCAGCAGCCAAGCGGGACTAGCCTACGATGAGCAGTTCTTC.

This sequence joins TRBV2 and TRBJ2-1; a weak D match, TRBD2 (5 bases). Trimming cost V 10 bases and J 0 bases, with 13 bases left between them. This CDR3 comprises 14 residues. The germline gives CDR1 SNHLY, CDR2 FYNNEI. The CDR3 coding sequence is TGTGCCACCCAGGCCGGGAACTCCTACAATGAGCAGTTCTTC. This codes for CATQAGNSYNEQFF.

J is TRBJ1-3 and V is TRBV10-3; unclear D gene. The length of the CDR3 is 14 residues. Per the germline V gene, CDR1 is ENHRY and CDR2 is SYGVKD. V was clipped by 0 bases and J by 2 bases, with 5 bases between them. CDR3 nucleotide sequence: TGTGCCATCAGTGAGTCCGGGGCTGGAAACACCATATATTTT. It specifies CAISESGAGNTIYF.

The rearrangement joins TRBV19 to TRBJ2-7; unclear D gene. The germline V gene encodes CDR1 LNHDA and CDR2 SQIVND (reference sequence). The V and J ends lost 4 bases and 2 bases respectively, with 12 bases between them. The CDR3 is made up of 14 amino acids. The CDR3 loop is CASSTGPGPYEQYF. DNA of the CDR3: TGTGCCAGTAGTACCGGACCGGGCCCCTACGAGCAGTACTTC.

The CDR3 here is CASSQDWAVGANTEAFF. The CDR3 bases are TGTGCCAGCAGCCAAGATTGGGCCGTTGGGGCGAACACTGAAGCTTTCTTT. This chain links TRBV4-2 with TRBJ1-1; a weak D match, TRBD1 (5 bases). The CDR3 covers 17 residues. Trimming took off 0 bases at V and 1 base at J, with 15 bases between the two ends. The V gene's germline CDR1 is LGHNA and CDR2 YNFKEQ.

The gene calls are TRBV5-4 and TRBJ1-4; 9 bases match TRBD1. The CDR3 length is 14 residues. The germline V gene has CDR1 SGHNT and CDR2 YYREEE (reference sequence). The V and J ends lost 4 bases and 7 bases, in that order; junction bases with no gene match: 5. This CDR3 reads CASSAGTGFEKLFF. The CDR3 DNA is TGTGCCAGCAGCGCGGGGACAGGGTTTGAAAAACTGTTTTTT.

In its sample, this clone was seen once. This chain connects TRBV5-4 to TRBJ2-1; TRBD2 matches at 8 bases. Germline lookup yields CDR1 SGHNT and CDR2 YYREEE (reference sequence). V shed 2 bases, J shed 12 bases, and the junction held 4 bases outside the gene matches. This CDR3 region has 12 residues. CDR3 in amino acids: CASSLLREGQFF. CDR3 sequence (DNA): TGTGCCAGCAGCTTACTACGGGAGGGGCAGTTCTTC.

V and J are TRBV11-3 and TRBJ2-2; 13 nucleotides match TRBD2. The CDR3 loop spans 18 amino acids. CDR1 is SGHNT and CDR2 is YENEEA in the germline V gene. J lost 7 bases, V lost 0 bases, and 8 bases had no gene match. CDR3 protein: CASSLDLGLAGRIGELFF. CDR3 nucleotides: TGTGCCAGCAGCTTAGATCTGGGACTAGCGGGGAGAATCGGGGAGCTGTTTTTT. Looking up the rest from reference TRBV11-3 and TRBJ2-2 gives the full variable domain: EAGVVQSPRYKIIEKKQPVAFWCNPISGHNTLYWYLQNLGQGPELLIRYENEEAVDDSQLPKDRFSAERLKGVDSTLKIQPAELGDSAVYLCASSLDLGLAGRIGELFFGEGSRLTVL.

The gene calls are TRBV7-8 and TRBJ2-5, with TRBD1 matching over 9 bases. V trimming: 5 bases; J trimming: 4 bases; junction bases outside the gene matches: 11. CDR3 size: 16 residues. Germline V gene sequence: CDR1 SGHVS, CDR2 FQNEAQ. CDR3 nucleotides: TGTGCCAGCAGCCCTTCCCCGGGACAGGGTGGAGAGACCCAGTACTTC. Translation gives CASSPSPGQGGETQYF.

J is TRBJ2-3 and V is TRBV5-4; TRBD2 aligns across 7 bases. Germline V lookup: CDR1 SGHNT, CDR2 YYREEE (reference sequence). This CDR3 has 17 amino acids. The J segment lost 1 base and the V segment lost 0 bases, leaving 8 bases of the junction unmatched. CDR3 amino acids: CASSLGGGGGRTDTQYF. In nucleotides, the CDR3 is TGTGCCAGCAGCTTGGGGGGAGGCGGGGGTCGCACAGATACGCAGTATTTT.

This clone appeared a few times. CDR3 sequence (DNA): TGTGCCAGCAGCTTAGATTCCGCCTTGGGGGGCTACACCTTC. Amino acids: CASSLDSALGGYTF. The gene calls are TRBV7-2 and TRBJ1-2; D call uncertain. The CDR3 totals 14 residues. CDR1 is SGHTA and CDR2 is FQGNSA in the germline V gene. Trimming left V 1 base short and J 8 bases short, with 14 bases between.